The 6 T cell receptor beta chains below were found in one sample sequenced in a study of cytomegalovirus exposure and HLA in healthy donors. The primer mix had 60 Vbeta and 13 Jbeta primers. Measured with immunoSEQ multiplex PCR; TCRdb has only the in-frame clones, and not every one. The data hold under 200,000 clones, with around 80% observed a single time. The sequenced sample consisted of PBMCs. These receptors all stem from a man aged 35 to 55 in good health and CMV-seronegative.

This clone has a single count. The chain combines TRBV6-5 with TRBJ2-7, with D tentatively TRBD1 (5 bases). V was shortened by 5 bases and J by 4 bases, with 15 bases between the two germline ends. CDR3 length: 14 residues. Looked up from germline, CDR1 is MNHEY and CDR2 is SVGAGI. The chain's CDR3 is CASSPGRAQYEQYF. Written as DNA, the CDR3 is TGTGCCAGCAGTCCCGGCAGGGCCCAATACGAGCAGTACTTC.

V gene TRBV27 combines with J gene TRBJ2-1; 8 bases fit TRBD2. The trim removed 5 bases at V and 6 bases at J, leaving 6 bases unmatched. In germline, CDR1 is MNHEY, CDR2 SMNVEV (reference sequence). There are 14 residues in the CDR3. In DNA, the CDR3 is TGTGCCAGCAGTCCGGGACTAGTAACCAATGAGCAGTTCTTC. Its protein product is CASSPGLVTNEQFF.

This chain connects TRBV29-1 to TRBJ2-5; 10 bases map to TRBD1. CDR1 SQVTM and CDR2 ANQGSEA come from the germline V gene. The trim removed 8 bases at V and 5 bases at J, leaving 11 bases unmatched. The CDR3 has 14 amino acids. The CDR3 spells CSTSGTGVWETQYF. CDR3 sequence (DNA): TGCAGCACCTCCGGGACAGGGGTTTGGGAGACCCAGTACTTC.

This chain connects TRBV4-1 to TRBJ1-1; tentatively, D is TRBD1 (6 bases). CDR3 size: 17 residues. Trimming removed 0 bases at V and 0 bases at J, with 14 bases between. CDR1 is MGHRA and CDR2 is YSYEKL in the germline V gene. This chain's CDR3 is CASSQEWGGPMNTEAFF. CDR3 bases: TGCGCCAGCAGCCAAGAGTGGGGGGGCCCTATGAACACTGAAGCTTTCTTT.

The chain carries TRBV4-1 and TRBJ1-1; D call uncertain. From germline, CDR1 is MGHRA and CDR2 YSYEKL. Deletions cut 1 base from V and 13 bases from J, with 19 bases between. This CDR3 has 14 amino acids. The CDR3 nucleotides read TGCGCCAGCAGCCAAGTTATGAGCGCCTACGGCGTTTTCTTT. This sequence encodes CASSQVMSAYGVFF.

The chain employs TRBV7-9 and TRBJ1-1; D is ambiguous. Germline CDR1 reads SEHNR; CDR2 reads FQNEAQ (reference sequence). With 5 bases removed from V and 0 bases from J, the gap between germline ends came to 10 bases. The CDR3 covers 14 residues. CDR3 residues: CASSRGRVNTEAFF. The CDR3 DNA sequence: TGTGCCAGCAGCCGCGGGCGCGTGAACACTGAAGCTTTCTTT.